This T cell receptor beta chain was recorded in a study of blood T cell repertoires in COVID-19. Trimming removed 4 bases from V and 9 bases from J; junction bases left unmatched: 8. Germline values: CDR1 SNHLY, CDR2 FYNNEI. This CDR3 has 14 residues. Generated by immunoSEQ multiplex PCR, the TCRdb table keeps only in-frame clones and is missing some. The repertoire holds 200,000 to 300,000 clones, with approximately 90% as singletons. The receptor was derived from a woman aged 35 to 49 with acute or convalescent COVID-19. The material sequenced was peripheral blood. The chain employs TRBV2 and TRBJ2-7; 11 nucleotides match TRBD1. This chain's CDR3 is CASSADGQGAWQYV. In DNA form, the CDR3 reads TGTGCCAGCAGTGCGGACGGACAGGGGGCATGGCAGTACGTC.